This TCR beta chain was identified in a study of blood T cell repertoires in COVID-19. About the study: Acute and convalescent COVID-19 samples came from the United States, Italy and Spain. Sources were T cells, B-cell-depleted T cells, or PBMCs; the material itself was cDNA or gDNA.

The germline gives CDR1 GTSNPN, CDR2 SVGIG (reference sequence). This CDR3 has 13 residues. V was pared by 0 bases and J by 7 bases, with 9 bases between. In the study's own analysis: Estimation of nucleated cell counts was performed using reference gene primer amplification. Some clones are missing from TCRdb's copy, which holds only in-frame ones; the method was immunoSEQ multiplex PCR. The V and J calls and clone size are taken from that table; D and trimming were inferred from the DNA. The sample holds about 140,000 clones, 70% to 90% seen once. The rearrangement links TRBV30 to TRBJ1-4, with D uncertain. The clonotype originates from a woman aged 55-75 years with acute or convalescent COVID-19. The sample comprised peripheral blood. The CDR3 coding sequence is TGTGCCTGGAGTGTACGGCGGTTTGAAAAACTGTTTTTT. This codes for CAWSVRRFEKLFF.